A single sample gave rise to the 19 T cell receptor beta chains below, sequenced in a study of OX40 agonist ivuxolimab in advanced cancers. Some clones are missing from TCRdb's copy, which holds only in-frame ones; the method was immunoSEQ multiplex PCR. The repertoire includes 40,000 to 45,000 clones, around 87% of them detected once, and approximately 3.7% sits in the top ten. Sequenced here: CD4+ or CD8+ T cells sorted from blood, sampled in a trial of the OX40 agonist ivuxolimab. Receptors were obtained from an adult with an advanced solid tumor such as melanoma, head and neck, liver or kidney cancer.

The chain has TRBV6-1 and TRBJ2-7, with a tentative D call TRBD2 (5 bases). The germline V gene encodes CDR1 MNHNS and CDR2 SASEGT. The CDR3 consists of 17 residues. V lost 1 base and J lost 3, with 19 bases in between. The CDR3 is CASSEVWTPKTVYEQYF. As DNA, the CDR3 is TGTGCCAGCAGTGAAGTATGGACTCCCAAGACGGTCTACGAGCAGTACTTC.

This chain uses TRBV29-1 with TRBJ2-1, with TRBD1 matching over 7 bases. Trimming removed 1 base from V and 1 base from J; junction bases left unmatched: 7. This CDR3 contains 16 residues. Per germline, CDR1 SQVTM and CDR2 ANQGSEA. DNA for the CDR3: TGCAGCGTTGAAGGGGACAGAGCTCTATCCTACAATGAGCAGTTCTTC. Its protein is CSVEGDRALSYNEQFF.

The V call is TRBV12-5, the J call TRBJ2-5; no clear D gene. CDR1 is LGHNT and CDR2 is FRNRAP in the germline V gene. The V and J ends lost 0 bases and 0 bases respectively, with 11 bases between them. The CDR3 totals 16 residues. CDR3 sequence reads: CASGLVLTLYQETQYF. The CDR3 nucleotides are TGTGCTAGTGGTTTGGTACTTACACTGTACCAAGAGACCCAGTACTTC.

The rearrangement links TRBV28 to TRBJ1-1, with D maybe TRBD1 (6 bases). Germline-derived CDR1 and CDR2 are MDHEN and SYDVKM. The V gene lost 3 bases and the J gene lost 1 base, with 9 bases spanning the gap. This CDR3 is built from 14 residues. CDR3 DNA: TGTGCCAGCAGTTTGAGGGGGTCGAACACTGAAGCTTTCTTT. Its protein product is CASSLRGSNTEAFF.

This chain connects TRBV9 to TRBJ2-3; the match to TRBD2 covers 10 bases. The V segment lost 0 bases and the J segment 4 bases; nucleotides outside the gene matches: 2. The CDR3 extends over 15 amino acids. CDR1 is SGDLS and CDR2 is YYNGEE in the germline V gene. CDR3 in DNA: TGTGCCAGCAGCGTAGCTAGCGGGAGTCCAGATACGCAGTATTTT. Translating gives CASSVASGSPDTQYF.

J is TRBJ2-7 and V is TRBV7-9; D is tentatively TRBD1 or TRBD2 (6 bases each). Trimming took off 5 bases at V and 3 bases at J, with 17 bases between the two ends. This CDR3 region has 15 residues. Germline assignment: CDR1 SEHNR and CDR2 FQNEAQ (reference sequence). The CDR3 region is CASSKGGGILYEQYF. The CDR3 nucleotides are TGTGCCAGCAGCAAGGGGGGCGGGATCCTCTACGAGCAGTACTTC.

The chain couples TRBV5-1 to TRBJ2-7; 11 bases fit TRBD2. J lost 3 bases, V lost 5 bases, and 10 bases had no gene match. The CDR3 is 16 amino acids. CDR1 is SGHRS and CDR2 is YFSETQ in the germline V gene. The CDR3 loop is CASRSVAGGTIYEQYF. CDR3 sequence (DNA): TGCGCCAGCAGATCGGTAGCGGGAGGGACAATCTACGAGCAGTACTTC. Drawing the rest from reference TRBV5-1 and TRBJ2-7, the complete variable domain is KAGVTQTPRYLIKTRGQQVTLSCSPISGHRSVSWYQQTPGQGLQFLFEYFSETQRNKGNFPGRFSGRQFSNSRSEMNVSTLELGDSALYLCASRSVAGGTIYEQYFGPGTRLTVT.

The chain joins TRBV5-5 to TRBJ2-7; 7 nucleotides line up with TRBD2. With V trimmed by 0 bases and J by 3 bases, 9 bases remained unmatched. This CDR3 comprises 16 residues. CDR1 and CDR2 from the germline V gene are SGHKS and YYEKEE (reference sequence). CDR3 in DNA: TGTGCCAGCAGCTTGGGCGGGAGCCGAAACTACTACGAGCAGTACTTC. This codes for CASSLGGSRNYYEQYF.

This chain connects TRBV27 to TRBJ1-5; the D is unclear. The length of the CDR3 is 14 residues. Trimming removed 2 bases at V and 3 bases at J, with 8 bases between. Germline CDR1 MNHEY, CDR2 SMNVEV (reference sequence). DNA of the CDR3: TGTGCCAGCAGTTTAAGGCGGAACAATCAGCCCCAGCATTTT. It is translated as CASSLRRNNQPQHF.

This clone has a handful of counts. The chain is built from TRBV11-3 and TRBJ2-1; 12 bases match TRBD2. This CDR3 has 15 amino acids. With 4 bases clipped from V and 5 bases from J, the junction kept 3 bases outside the gene matches. Germline V lookup: CDR1 SGHNT, CDR2 YENEEA. The CDR3 DNA sequence: TGTGCCAGCAGCTCGACTAGCGGGGGTAACAATGAGCAGTTCTTC. This encodes CASSSTSGGNNEQFF.

The V gene is TRBV10-2, the J gene TRBJ2-1; a weak D match, TRBD2 (5 bases). CDR1 and CDR2 from the germline V gene are WSHSY and SAAADI. The V and J ends lost 2 bases and 6 bases respectively, with 11 bases between them. This CDR3 comprises 14 residues. The CDR3 nucleotides read TGCGCCAGCAGTGAGGGACGACGGGGCAATGAGCAGTTCTTC. Protein product: CASSEGRRGNEQFF.

The chain carries TRBV18 and TRBJ2-1; TRBD2 matches at 9 bases. The CDR3 consists of 17 residues. J gave up 8 bases and V 3 bases, and 14 bases lay outside the gene matches. Per germline, CDR1 KGHSH and CDR2 LQKENI. The DNA of the CDR3 is TGTGCCAGCTCACCTAGGGCTAGCGGGATCACTGACTATGAGCAGTTCTTC. Translated: CASSPRASGITDYEQFF. The full variable domain, its missing parts supplied by reference TRBV18 and TRBJ2-1, is NAGVMQNPRHLVRRRGQEARLRCSPMKGHSHVYWYRQLPEEGLKFMVYLQKENIIDESGMPKERFSAEFPKEGPSILRIQQVVRGDSAAYFCASSPRASGITDYEQFFGPGTRLTVL.

The CDR3 sequence: CASIPLGGFQETQYF. The CDR3 DNA reads TGTGCCAGCATCCCCCTAGGGGGGTTCCAAGAGACCCAGTACTTC. V is TRBV7-9 and J is TRBJ2-5, with D tentatively TRBD1 or TRBD2 (6 bases each). This CDR3 is 15 amino acids long. V lost 7 bases to trimming and J lost 1 base, with 16 bases between them. Germline values: CDR1 SEHNR, CDR2 FQNEAQ (reference sequence).

This clone was recorded only once. The rearrangement uses TRBV2 and TRBJ1-2; D perhaps matches TRBD1 (6 bases). Trimming took off 4 bases at V and 8 bases at J, with 17 bases between the two ends. The CDR3 covers 14 residues. Per the germline V gene, CDR1 is SNHLY and CDR2 is FYNNEI. The CDR3 nucleotides read TGTGCCAGCAGTGGAGGGGGGTATTCCATCGGCTACACCTTC. Residues: CASSGGGYSIGYTF.

The genes are TRBV9 and TRBJ2-1; D possibly matches TRBD1 or TRBD2 (5 bases each). V lost 4 bases and J 8 bases, leaving 16 bases between the germline ends. The germline gives CDR1 SGDLS, CDR2 YYNGEE. The CDR3 extends over 14 amino acids. CDR3 amino acids: CASSTSLGEYEQFF. The CDR3, as DNA: TGTGCCAGCAGCACCAGCTTGGGGGAGTATGAGCAGTTCTTC.

The chain employs TRBV10-3 and TRBJ1-3; possible D gene TRBD1, 6 bases. The CDR3 is made up of 15 amino acids. The V gene's germline CDR1 is ENHRY and CDR2 SYGVKD. V was pared by 0 bases and J by 2 bases, with 8 bases between. Here the CDR3 DNA reads TGTGCCATCAGTGAGTCAAAGGGGGCTGGAAACACCATATATTTT. It translates to CAISESKGAGNTIYF.

The V gene is TRBV11-3, the J gene TRBJ1-1; D is unresolved. The germline CDR1 and CDR2 sequences are SGHNT and YENEEA. There are 13 residues in the CDR3. V was cut by 0 bases and J by 1 base, with 3 bases left in between. The CDR3 reads CASSLEENTEAFF. CDR3 nucleotides: TGTGCCAGCAGCTTAGAGGAGAACACTGAAGCTTTCTTT.

The CDR3 region has the DNA TGTGCCAGCAGCCCTAGACCCGCCCCCAGGGGCCTAGCCAAAAACATTCAGTACTTC. Translation: CASSPRPAPRGLAKNIQYF. This sequence joins TRBV11-3 and TRBJ2-4; D may be TRBD1 (6 bases). In germline, CDR1 is SGHNT, CDR2 YENEEA. CDR3 length: 19 residues. V lost 5 bases and J 0 bases, leaving 23 bases between the germline ends. Full variable domain (outside the CDR3, taken from reference TRBV11-3 and TRBJ2-4): EAGVVQSPRYKIIEKKQPVAFWCNPISGHNTLYWYLQNLGQGPELLIRYENEEAVDDSQLPKDRFSAERLKGVDSTLKIQPAELGDSAVYLCASSPRPAPRGLAKNIQYFGAGTRLSVL.

This sequence joins TRBV5-5 and TRBJ2-7, with D hard to call. The CDR3 spans 14 residues. Germline CDR1 and CDR2: SGHKS and YYEKEE (reference sequence). V gave up 5 bases and J gave up 2 bases, with 14 bases separating them. CDR3 nucleotides: TGTGCCAGCAGTCGCGGCCCCACACCCTACGAGCAGTACTTC. It specifies CASSRGPTPYEQYF.